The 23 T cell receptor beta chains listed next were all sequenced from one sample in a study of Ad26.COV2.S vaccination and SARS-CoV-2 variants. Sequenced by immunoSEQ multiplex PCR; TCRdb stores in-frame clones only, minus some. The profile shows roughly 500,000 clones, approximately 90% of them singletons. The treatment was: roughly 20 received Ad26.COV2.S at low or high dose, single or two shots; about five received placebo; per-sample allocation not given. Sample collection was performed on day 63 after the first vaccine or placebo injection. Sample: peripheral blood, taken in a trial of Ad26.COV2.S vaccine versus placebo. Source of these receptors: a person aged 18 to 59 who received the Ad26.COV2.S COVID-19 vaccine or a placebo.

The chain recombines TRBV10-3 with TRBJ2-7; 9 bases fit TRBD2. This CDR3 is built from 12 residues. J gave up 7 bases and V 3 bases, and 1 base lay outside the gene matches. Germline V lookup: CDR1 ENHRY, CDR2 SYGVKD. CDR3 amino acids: CAISESGGEQYF. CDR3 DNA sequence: TGTGCCATCAGTGAAAGCGGGGGGGAGCAGTACTTC.

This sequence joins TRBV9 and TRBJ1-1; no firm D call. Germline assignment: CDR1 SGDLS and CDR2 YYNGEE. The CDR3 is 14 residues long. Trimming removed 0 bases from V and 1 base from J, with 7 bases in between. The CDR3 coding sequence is TGTGCCAGCAGCGTAGACTCTACGAACACTGAAGCTTTCTTT. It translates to CASSVDSTNTEAFF.

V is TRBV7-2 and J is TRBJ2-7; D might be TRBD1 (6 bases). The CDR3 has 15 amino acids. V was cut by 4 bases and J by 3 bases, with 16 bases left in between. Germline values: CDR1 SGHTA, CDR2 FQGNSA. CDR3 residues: CASSSRLGGNYEQYF. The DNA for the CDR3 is TGTGCCAGCAGCTCCCGTTTAGGGGGTAACTACGAGCAGTACTTC.

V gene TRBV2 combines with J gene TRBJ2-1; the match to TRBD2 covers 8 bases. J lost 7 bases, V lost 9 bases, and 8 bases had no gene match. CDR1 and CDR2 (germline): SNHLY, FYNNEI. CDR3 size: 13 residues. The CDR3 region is CASQRELGNEQFF. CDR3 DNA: TGTGCCAGTCAGCGGGAGTTGGGTAATGAGCAGTTCTTC.

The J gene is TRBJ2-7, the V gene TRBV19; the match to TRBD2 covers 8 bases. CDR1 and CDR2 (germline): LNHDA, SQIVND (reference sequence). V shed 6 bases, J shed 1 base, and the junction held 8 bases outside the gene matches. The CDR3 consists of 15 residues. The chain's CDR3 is CASRATSGESYEQYF. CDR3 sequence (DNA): TGTGCCAGTAGGGCCACTAGCGGAGAATCCTACGAGCAGTACTTC.

The CDR3 coding sequence is TGTGCCAGCAGCTTTTCCGGGACAGGGGGCAATGAGCAGTTCTTC. It is translated as CASSFSGTGGNEQFF. This chain joins TRBV5-6 and TRBJ2-1; TRBD1 matches at 11 bases. The CDR3 has 15 residues. In germline, CDR1 is SGHDT, CDR2 YYEEEE. V was clipped by 2 bases and J by 6 bases; unmatched bases: 4.

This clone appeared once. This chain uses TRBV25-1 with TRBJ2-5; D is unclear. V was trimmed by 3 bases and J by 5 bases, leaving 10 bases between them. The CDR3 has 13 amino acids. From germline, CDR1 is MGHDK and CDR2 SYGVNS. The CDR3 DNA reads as TGTGCCAGCAGTGACGGTCCCCCGGAGACCCAGTACTTC. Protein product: CASSDGPPETQYF.

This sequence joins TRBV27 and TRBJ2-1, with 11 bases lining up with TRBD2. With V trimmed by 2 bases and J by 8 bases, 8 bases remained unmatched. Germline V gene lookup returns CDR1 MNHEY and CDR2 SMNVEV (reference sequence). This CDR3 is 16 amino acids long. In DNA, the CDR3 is TGTGCCAGCAGTTTAGGGTTAGCGGGAGGGCCCGATGAGCAGTTCTTC. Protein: CASSLGLAGGPDEQFF.

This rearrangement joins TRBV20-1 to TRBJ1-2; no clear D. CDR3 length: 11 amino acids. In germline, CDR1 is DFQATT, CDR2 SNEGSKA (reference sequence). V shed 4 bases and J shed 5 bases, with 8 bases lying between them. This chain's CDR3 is CSAISGYGYTF. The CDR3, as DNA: TGCAGTGCTATCTCAGGTTATGGCTACACCTTC.

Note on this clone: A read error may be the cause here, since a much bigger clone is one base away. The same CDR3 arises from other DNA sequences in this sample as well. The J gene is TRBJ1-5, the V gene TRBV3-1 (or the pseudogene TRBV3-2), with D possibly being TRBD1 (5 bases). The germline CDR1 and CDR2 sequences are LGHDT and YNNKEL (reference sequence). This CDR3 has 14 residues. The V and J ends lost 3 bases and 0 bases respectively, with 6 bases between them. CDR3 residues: CASSQTVSNQPQHF. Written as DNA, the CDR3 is TGTGCCAGCAGCCAGACAGTTAGCAATCAGCCCCAGCATTTT.

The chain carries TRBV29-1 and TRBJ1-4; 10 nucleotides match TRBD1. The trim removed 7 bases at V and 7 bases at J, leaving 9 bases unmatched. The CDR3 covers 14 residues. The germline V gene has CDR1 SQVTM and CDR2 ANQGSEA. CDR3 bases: TGCAGCGGCCTGACAGGGGGCGTTGGTGAAAAACTGTTTTTT. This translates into CSGLTGGVGEKLFF. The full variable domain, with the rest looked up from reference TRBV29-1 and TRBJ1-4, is SAVISQKPSRDICQRGTSLTIQCQVDSQVTMMFWYRQQPGQSLTLIATANQGSEATYESGFVIDKFPISRPNLTFSTLTVSNMSPEDSSIYLCSGLTGGVGEKLFFGSGTQLSVL.

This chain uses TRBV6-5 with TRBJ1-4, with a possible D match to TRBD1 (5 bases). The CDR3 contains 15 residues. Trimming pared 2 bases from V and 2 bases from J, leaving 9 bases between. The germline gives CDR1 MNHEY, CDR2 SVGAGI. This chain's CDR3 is CASSYGRETNEKLFF. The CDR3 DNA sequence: TGTGCCAGCAGTTACGGCAGGGAGACTAATGAAAAACTGTTTTTT.

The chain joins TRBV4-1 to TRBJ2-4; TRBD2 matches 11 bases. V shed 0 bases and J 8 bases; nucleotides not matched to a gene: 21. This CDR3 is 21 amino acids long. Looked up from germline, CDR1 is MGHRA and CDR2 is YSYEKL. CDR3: CASSQDFLWGSTSGSPDIQYF. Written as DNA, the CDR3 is TGCGCCAGCAGCCAAGATTTTTTGTGGGGTAGTACTAGCGGGAGCCCGGACATTCAGTACTTC.

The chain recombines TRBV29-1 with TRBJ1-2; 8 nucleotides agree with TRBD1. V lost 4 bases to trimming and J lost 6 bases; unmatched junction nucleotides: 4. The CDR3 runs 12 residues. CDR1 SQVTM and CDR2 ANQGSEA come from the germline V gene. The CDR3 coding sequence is TGCAGCGTTGGGGGACAGGAGGATGGCTACACCTTC. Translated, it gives CSVGGQEDGYTF.

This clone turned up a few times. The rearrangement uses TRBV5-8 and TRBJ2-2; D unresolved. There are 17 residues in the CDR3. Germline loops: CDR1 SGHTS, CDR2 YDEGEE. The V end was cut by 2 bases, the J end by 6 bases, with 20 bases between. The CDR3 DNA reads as TGTGCCAGCAGCTTAGCCGGGTTTCAGGCCTTCTCCGGGGAGCTGTTTTTT. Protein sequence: CASSLAGFQAFSGELFF.

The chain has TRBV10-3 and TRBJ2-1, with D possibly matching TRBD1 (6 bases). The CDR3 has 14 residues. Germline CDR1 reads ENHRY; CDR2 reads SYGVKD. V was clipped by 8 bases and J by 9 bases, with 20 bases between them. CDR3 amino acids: CAIRGGNSRGEQFF. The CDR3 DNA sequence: TGTGCCATCCGAGGGGGTAACTCTAGGGGTGAGCAGTTCTTC.

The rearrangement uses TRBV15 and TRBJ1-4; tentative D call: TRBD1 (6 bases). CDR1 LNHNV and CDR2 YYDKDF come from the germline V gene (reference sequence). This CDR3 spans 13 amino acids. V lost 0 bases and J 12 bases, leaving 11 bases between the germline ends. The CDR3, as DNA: TGTGCCACCAGCAGAGATATGGGGGCAGAACTGTTTTTT. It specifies CATSRDMGAELFF.

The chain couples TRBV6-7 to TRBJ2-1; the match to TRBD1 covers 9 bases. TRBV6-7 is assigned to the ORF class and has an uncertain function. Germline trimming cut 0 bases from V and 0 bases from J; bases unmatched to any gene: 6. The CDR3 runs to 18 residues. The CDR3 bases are TGTGCCAGCAGTTACTCGAGGGGACAGGGTAGCTCCTACAATGAGCAGTTCTTC. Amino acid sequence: CASSYSRGQGSSYNEQFF.

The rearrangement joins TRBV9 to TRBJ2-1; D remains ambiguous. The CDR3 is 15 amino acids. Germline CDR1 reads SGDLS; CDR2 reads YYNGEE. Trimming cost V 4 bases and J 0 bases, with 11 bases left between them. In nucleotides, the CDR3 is TGTGCCAGCAGCCGGTCACAGAGCTCCTACAATGAGCAGTTCTTC. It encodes CASSRSQSSYNEQFF.

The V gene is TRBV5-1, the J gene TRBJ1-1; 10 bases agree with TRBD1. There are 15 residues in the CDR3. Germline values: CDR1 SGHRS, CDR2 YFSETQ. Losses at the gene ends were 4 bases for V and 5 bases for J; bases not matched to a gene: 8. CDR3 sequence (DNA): TGCGCCAGCAGCAAACGACAGGGGGCTGGTACTGAAGCTTTCTTT. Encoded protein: CASSKRQGAGTEAFF.

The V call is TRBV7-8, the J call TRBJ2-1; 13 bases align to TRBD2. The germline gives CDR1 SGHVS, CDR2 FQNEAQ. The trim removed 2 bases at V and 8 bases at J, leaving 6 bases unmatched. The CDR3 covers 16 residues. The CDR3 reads CASSLRTSGSRDEQFF. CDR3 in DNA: TGTGCCAGCAGCTTACGGACTAGCGGGAGCCGCGATGAGCAGTTCTTC.

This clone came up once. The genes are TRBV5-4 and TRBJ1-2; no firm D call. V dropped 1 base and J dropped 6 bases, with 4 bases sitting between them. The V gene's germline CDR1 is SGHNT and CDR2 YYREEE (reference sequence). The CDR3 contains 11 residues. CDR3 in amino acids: CASSLQDGYTF. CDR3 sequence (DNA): TGTGCCAGCAGCTTGCAGGATGGCTACACCTTC.

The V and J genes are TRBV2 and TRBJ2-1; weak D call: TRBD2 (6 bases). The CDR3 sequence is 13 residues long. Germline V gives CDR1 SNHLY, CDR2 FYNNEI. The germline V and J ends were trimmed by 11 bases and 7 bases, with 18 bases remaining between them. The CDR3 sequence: CAGIGGGGNEQFF. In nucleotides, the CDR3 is TGTGCCGGCATTGGGGGAGGAGGTAATGAGCAGTTCTTC. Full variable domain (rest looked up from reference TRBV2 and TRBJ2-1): EPEVTQTPSHQVTQMGQEVILRCVPISNHLYFYWYRQILGQKVEFLVSFYNNEISEKSEIFDDQFSVERPDGSNFTLKIRSTKLEDSAMYFCAGIGGGGNEQFFGPGTRLTVL.